Presented here are 12 T cell receptor beta chains from one specimen sequenced in a study of Graves' ophthalmopathy and Graves' hyperthyroidism listed by TCRdb under 2018. TCRdb names Illumina HiSeq 2000 as the instrument used. For repertoire sequencing, TCR beta CDR3 regions were amplified from RNA transcripts. A first-round RT-PCR used HTBI primers with the Qiagen OneStep RT-PCR kit, followed by a second-round multiplex PCR, size selection and purification. TCRdb handled the public reads itself, with Q25 trimming in fastp and clone calling in MiXCR, and kept productive beta chains. When rows share a CDR3 protein, they turn into one entry using the most common DNA and genes. This sample has about 620,000 distinct CDR3 sequences in its table, and about 20% of those were observed once. The top ten constitute more than 5.5% of the sample. Sequencing was performed on peripheral blood. The receptors shown here come from a woman aged 18 to 35 with stable Graves' hyperthyroidism. Some clones in this sample may be carry-over from other donors' samples. Donor details come from another sample of the same person, matched by shared clones.

In this sample, this clonotype turned up many times. This sequence joins TRBV7-9 and TRBJ1-1; D is undetermined. CDR1 and CDR2 from the germline V gene are SEHNR and FQNEAQ (reference sequence). The V gene lost 4 bases and the J gene lost 1 base, with 13 bases spanning the gap. CDR3 length equals 15 residues. CDR3 DNA sequence: TGTGCCAGCAGCTCTTACAGAACTCAGAACACTGAAGCTTTCTTT. This gives the protein CASSSYRTQNTEAFF.

This clonotype was seen many times. The V call is TRBV19, the J call TRBJ1-5; no clear D. This CDR3 has 13 residues. V was pared by 10 bases and J by 0 bases, with 10 bases between. Germline V CDR1 and CDR2: LNHDA, SQIVND (reference sequence). The CDR3 DNA reads TGTGCCACCGGACCCTATAGCAATCAGCCCCAGCATTTT. Protein product: CATGPYSNQPQHF.

This clonotype was seen repeatedly, ten times or more. The V call is TRBV5-1, the J call TRBJ1-1, with a tentative D call TRBD1 (5 bases). V dropped 3 bases and J dropped 1 base, with 7 bases sitting between them. The CDR3 runs to 13 residues. CDR1 is SGHRS and CDR2 is YFSETQ in the germline V gene. The CDR3: CASSWGENTEAFF. The CDR3 bases are TGCGCCAGCAGCTGGGGGGAGAACACTGAAGCTTTCTTT.

The chain links TRBV7-8 to TRBJ1-2; D remains unclear. The CDR3 extends over 14 amino acids. Germline CDR1 reads SGHVS; CDR2 reads FQNEAQ. V gave up 3 bases and J gave up 4 bases, with 12 bases separating them. CDR3 protein: CASSLSEDFYGYTF. The CDR3 nucleotides read TGTGCCAGCAGCTTGTCGGAGGATTTCTATGGCTACACCTTC.

The chain joins TRBV19 to TRBJ1-2; D possibly corresponds to TRBD1 (5 bases). The germline CDR1 and CDR2 sequences are LNHDA and SQIVND (reference sequence). The CDR3 runs to 14 residues. V gave up 0 bases and J gave up 4 bases, with 9 bases separating them. CDR3 sequence (DNA): TGTGCCAGTAGTATAGAAGCAGGGAGCTATGGCTACACCTTC. It encodes CASSIEAGSYGYTF.

This clonotype was detected ten times or more. The chain combines TRBV20-1 with TRBJ1-6, with 9 bases matching TRBD1. J was trimmed by 9 bases and V by 5 bases; bases with no gene match: 26. The CDR3 runs 20 residues. In germline, CDR1 is DFQATT, CDR2 SNEGSKA (reference sequence). CDR3 protein: CSAEENSDIVGTGTTSPLHF. DNA of the CDR3: TGCAGTGCTGAGGAGAACAGCGACATTGTGGGGACAGGGACTACTTCACCCCTCCACTTT.

The rearrangement uses TRBV6-1 and TRBJ2-7; 11 bases line up with TRBD2. V trimming: 2 bases; J trimming: 5 bases; junction bases outside the gene matches: 5. The CDR3 is 15 amino acids. Germline values: CDR1 MNHNS, CDR2 SASEGT. In nucleotides, the CDR3 is TGTGCCAGCAGTGAACGGCTAGCGGGAGGCCACGAGCAGTACTTC. It translates to CASSERLAGGHEQYF.

This clonotype was seen repeatedly, ten times or more. The chain carries TRBV11-2 and TRBJ2-5; 7 nucleotides line up with TRBD2. There are 15 residues in the CDR3. In germline, CDR1 is SGHAT, CDR2 FQNNGV. The V and J ends lost 5 bases and 5 bases, in that order; junction bases with no gene match: 11. The CDR3 DNA reads TGTGCCAGCAGCCGGGAGGCCGGACCGGGCGAGACCCAGTACTTC. It translates to CASSREAGPGETQYF. Supplemented by reference TRBV11-2 and TRBJ2-5, the full variable domain reads EAGVAQSPRYKIIEKRQSVAFWCNPISGHATLYWYQQILGQGPKLLIQFQNNGVVDDSQLPKDRFSAERLKGVDSTLKIQPAKLEDSAVYLCASSREAGPGETQYFGPGTRLLVL.

This clonotype was observed at least ten times. The chain couples TRBV20-1 to TRBJ1-1, with D uncertain. The CDR3 length is 10 residues. Germline V gene sequence: CDR1 DFQATT, CDR2 SNEGSKA (reference sequence). The V gene lost 0 bases and the J gene lost 7 bases, with 3 bases spanning the gap. CDR3 residues: CSAREVEAFF. As DNA, the CDR3 is TGCAGTGCTAGAGAAGTTGAAGCTTTCTTT.

In this sample, this clonotype turned up many times. CDR3 protein: CASSLNSGAGEQYF. DNA of the CDR3: TGTGCCAGCAGCTTAAACTCGGGGGCGGGCGAGCAGTACTTC. The V gene is TRBV7-3, the J gene TRBJ2-7; D may correspond to TRBD1 or TRBD2 (6 bases each). Trimming left V 1 base short and J 6 bases short, with 13 bases between. This CDR3 is built from 14 residues. From germline, CDR1 is SGHTA and CDR2 FQGTGA.

With regard to this clonotype: The junction departs from germline at one end; a sequencing error may be responsible. The rearrangement uses TRBV30 and TRBJ2-4; TRBD2 aligns across 7 bases. The CDR3 has 13 amino acids. Germline V CDR1 and CDR2: GTSNPN, SVGIG (reference sequence). The CDR3 loop is CAWGRREGNIKYF. In nucleotides, the CDR3 is TGTGCCTGGGGCCGAAGGGAGGGGAACATTAAGTACTTC.

This clonotype was counted at least ten times. The chain is built from TRBV12-3 or TRBV12-4 and TRBJ2-7; D remains unclear. Trimming cost V 10 bases and J 2 bases, with 15 bases left between them. This CDR3 spans 13 amino acids. CDR3 sequence reads: CATAYAETYEQYF. CDR3 in DNA: TGTGCCACCGCCTACGCAGAAACCTACGAGCAGTACTTC.